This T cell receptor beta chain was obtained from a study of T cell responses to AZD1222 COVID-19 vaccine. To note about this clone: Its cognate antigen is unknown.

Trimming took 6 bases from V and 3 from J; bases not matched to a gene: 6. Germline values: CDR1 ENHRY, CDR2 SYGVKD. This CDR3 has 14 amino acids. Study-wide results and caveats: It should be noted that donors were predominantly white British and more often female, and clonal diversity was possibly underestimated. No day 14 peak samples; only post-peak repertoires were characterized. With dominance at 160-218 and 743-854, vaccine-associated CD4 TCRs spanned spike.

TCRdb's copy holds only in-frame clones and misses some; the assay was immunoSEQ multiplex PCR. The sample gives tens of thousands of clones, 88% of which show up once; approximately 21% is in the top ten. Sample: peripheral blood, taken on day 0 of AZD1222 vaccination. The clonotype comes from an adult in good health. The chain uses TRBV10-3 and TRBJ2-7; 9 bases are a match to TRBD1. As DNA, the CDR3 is TGTGCCATCAGCACCGGGACAGGGATCTACGAGCAGTACTTC. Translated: CAISTGTGIYEQYF.